The text below deals with one TCR beta chain. What this receptor recognizes is not known. Qualities for individual bases were not recorded, and no much larger clone is one base off. Between the V and J ends, shortened by 0 bases and 1 base respectively, the junction contains 8 bases. The CDR3 spans 14 residues, from the cysteine through the phenylalanine. Only the CDR3 region is kept as DNA, spanning 42 bases read in frame from base 1. CDR1 and CDR2, per the germline V gene (reference sequence), are GTSNPN and SVGIG. Libraries were made using the immunoSEQ multiplex PCR assay. In most patients, genomic DNA was isolated using the Qiagen DNeasy Blood and Tissue Kit and sent frozen to Adaptive Biotechnologies for TCR sequencing. For most patients, genomic DNA was subjected to high-throughput TCR-beta CDR3 sequencing by Adaptive Biotechnologies. Per the authors' processing: TCR sequencing data for roughly 20 patients were retrieved from Adaptive's ImmunoSEQ software; three other patients were processed with MiXCR and VDJtools. CD4 versus CD8 sorting errors were corrected by removing sequences found in both subsets at a frequency ratio below 5:1. Because the origin of CDR3 nucleotide sequences shared between donor and recipient could not be assigned, those sequences were removed. Alloreactive clones required at least 2-fold expansion over unstimulated cells and minimum CFSE-low frequency of 0.002% (template counts) or 0.001% (read counts). Clones were considered mappable if detected in sequenced pre-transplant spleen, lymph node, or MLR CFSE-low populations of the donor or recipient. Cumulative frequency of alloreactive clones was calculated as a percentage of all sequences weighted by copy number. TCRdb limited this immuneACCESS table to in-frame rearrangements with V and J called. A share of clones is missing; checked studies link under half to unresolved V genes, and the rest is unexplained. For V, J and clone size, that table is used; D and trimming come from the DNA. For this sample there are under 150,000 clones; approximately 94% appear just once. The ten top clones hold approximately 0.17% of the sample.

The time point label, read with the paper, signifies: cells obtained before transplantation from donor or recipient. CD3+CD4+ and CD3+CD8+ populations were FACS-sorted from unstimulated pre-transplant donor and recipient cells taken from spleen or lymph nodes. The sample is drawn from a study of graft-versus-host responses after intestinal transplantation (dated by TCRdb to the early 2020s). About the investigation overall: The transplants that recipients got were multivisceral, liver-intestinal, or isolated intestinal. Every recipient was given anti-thymocyte globulin induction, then maintenance tacrolimus and steroids for approximately 3 years. Bulk TCR-beta CDR3 sequencing was used to track graft-versus-host and host-versus-graft alloreactive T cell clones in the graft, circulation and bone marrow after intestinal transplantation. To identify alloreactive clones, pre-transplant mixed lymphocyte reaction products were sequenced and compared with unstimulated pre-transplant donor and recipient T cells. The cohort enrolled 20 to 30 intestinal transplant recipients, one of whom was a retransplant, and a few patients without pretransplant specimens were excluded. Donor T cell macrochimerism was defined as a peak of at least 4% donor T cells among recipient peripheral blood mononuclear cells. Rather than being sequenced by the commercial service, samples from three later patients were sequenced in-house on an Illumina MiSeq and processed with MiXCR.

Overall study results and their limits: High GvH to HvG T cell clonal ratios were observed in the allografts of patients with donor T cell macrochimerism. The conclusions were limited by the relatively low number and heterogeneity of the intestinal transplant patients. GvH clones were found in recipient bone marrow, and some of the GvH clones appeared earlier in ileal mucosa or blood, which is consistent with an intestinal mucosal origin. Early after transplant, peak levels of circulating GvH clones were found to be associated with declines in HvG clones.

The source is a human donor who received an intestinal transplant. This specimen was unstimulated CD4+ T cells sorted from spleen or lymph node cells, taken before intestinal transplant. The chain was built from TRBV30 and TRBJ2-3; TRBD1 could be the D gene, as 6 bases match. The CDR3 region reads CAWSVQGGTDTQYF. The DNA reads TGTGCCTGGAGTGTACAGGGTGGCACAGATACGCAGTATTTT.